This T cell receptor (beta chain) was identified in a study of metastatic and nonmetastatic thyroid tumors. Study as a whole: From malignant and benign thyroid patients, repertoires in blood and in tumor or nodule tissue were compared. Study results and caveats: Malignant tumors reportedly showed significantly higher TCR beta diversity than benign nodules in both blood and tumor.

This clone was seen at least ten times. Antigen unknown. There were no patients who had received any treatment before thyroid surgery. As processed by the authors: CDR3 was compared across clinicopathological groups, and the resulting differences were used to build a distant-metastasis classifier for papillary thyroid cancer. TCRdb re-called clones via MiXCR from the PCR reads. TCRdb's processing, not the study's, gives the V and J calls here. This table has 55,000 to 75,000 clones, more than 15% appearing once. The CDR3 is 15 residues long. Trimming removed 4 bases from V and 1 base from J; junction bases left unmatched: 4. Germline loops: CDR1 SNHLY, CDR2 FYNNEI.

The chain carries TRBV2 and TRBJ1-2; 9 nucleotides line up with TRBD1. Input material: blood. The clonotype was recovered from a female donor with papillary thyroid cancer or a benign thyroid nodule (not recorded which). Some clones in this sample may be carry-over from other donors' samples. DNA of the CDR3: TGTGCCAGCAGTGGGGGGACAGGGAATAACTATGGCTACACCTTC. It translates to CASSGGTGNNYGYTF.